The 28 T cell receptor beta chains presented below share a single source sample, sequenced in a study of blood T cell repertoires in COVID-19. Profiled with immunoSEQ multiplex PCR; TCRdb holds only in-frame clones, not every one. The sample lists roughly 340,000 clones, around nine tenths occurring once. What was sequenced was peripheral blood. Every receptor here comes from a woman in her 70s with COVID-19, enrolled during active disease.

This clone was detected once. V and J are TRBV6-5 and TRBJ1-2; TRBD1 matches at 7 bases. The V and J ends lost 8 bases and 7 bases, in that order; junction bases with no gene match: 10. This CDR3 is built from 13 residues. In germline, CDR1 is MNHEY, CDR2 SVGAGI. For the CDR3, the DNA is TGTGCCAGCCCCCCACCAGGGGGAAGTGGCTACACCTTC. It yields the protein CASPPPGGSGYTF.

CDR3 amino acids: CASSIDRAGYNEQFF. The CDR3 coding sequence is TGTGCCAGCAGTATAGACAGGGCCGGGTACAATGAGCAGTTCTTC. The rearrangement joins TRBV2 to TRBJ2-1, with 7 bases aligning to TRBD1. Looked up from germline, CDR1 is SNHLY and CDR2 is FYNNEI. This CDR3 has 15 amino acids. Trimming removed 5 bases from V and 4 bases from J; junction bases left unmatched: 8.

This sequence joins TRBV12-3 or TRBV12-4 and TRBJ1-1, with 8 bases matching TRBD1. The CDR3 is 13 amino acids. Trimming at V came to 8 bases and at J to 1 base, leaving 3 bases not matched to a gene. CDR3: CASGQGGNTEAFF. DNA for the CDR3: TGTGCCAGCGGACAGGGCGGGAACACTGAAGCTTTCTTT.

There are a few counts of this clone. The CDR3 is CASSILEYEQYF. In DNA form, the CDR3 reads TGTGCCAGCAGCATATTGGAGTACGAGCAGTACTTC. The J gene is TRBJ2-7, the V gene TRBV7-9, with D unclear. The CDR3 runs to 12 residues. Germline-derived CDR1 and CDR2 are SEHNR and FQNEAQ (reference sequence). The ends were cut back, 5 bases at V and 4 bases at J, with 9 bases in the middle.

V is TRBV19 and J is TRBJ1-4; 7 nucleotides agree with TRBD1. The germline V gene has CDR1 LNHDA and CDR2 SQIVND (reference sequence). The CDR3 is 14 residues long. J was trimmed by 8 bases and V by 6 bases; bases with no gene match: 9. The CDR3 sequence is CASRRQGNDEKLFF. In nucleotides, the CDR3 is TGTGCCAGTAGAAGACAGGGAAACGACGAAAAACTGTTTTTT.

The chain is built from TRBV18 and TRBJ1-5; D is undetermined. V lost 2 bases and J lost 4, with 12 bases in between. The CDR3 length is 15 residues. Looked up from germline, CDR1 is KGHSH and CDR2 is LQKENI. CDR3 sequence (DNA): TGTGCCAGCTCACCAAATGTTCAGGCGAATCAGCCCCAGCATTTT. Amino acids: CASSPNVQANQPQHF.

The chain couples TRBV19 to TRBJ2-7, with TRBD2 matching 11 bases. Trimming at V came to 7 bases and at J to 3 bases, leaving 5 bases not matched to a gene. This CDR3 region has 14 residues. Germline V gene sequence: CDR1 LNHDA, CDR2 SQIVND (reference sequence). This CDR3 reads CASTTSGAIYEQYF. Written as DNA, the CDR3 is TGTGCCAGTACGACTAGCGGGGCCATCTACGAGCAGTACTTC.

For the CDR3, the DNA is TGTGCCAGCAGCAAACCGGGGGCCCCCGACAGGGACGAGCAGTACTTC. Encoded protein: CASSKPGAPDRDEQYF. This chain uses TRBV21-1 with TRBJ2-7; the D call TRBD1 from the table was never checked on the DNA. TRBV21-1 is designated a pseudogene. The CDR3 covers 16 residues.

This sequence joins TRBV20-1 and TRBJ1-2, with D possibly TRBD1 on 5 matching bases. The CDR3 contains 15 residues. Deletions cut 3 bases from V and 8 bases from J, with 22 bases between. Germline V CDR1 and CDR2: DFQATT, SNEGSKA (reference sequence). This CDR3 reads CSASIEYGRADGYTF. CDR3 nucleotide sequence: TGCAGTGCTAGTATAGAGTACGGCAGGGCGGACGGCTACACCTTC.

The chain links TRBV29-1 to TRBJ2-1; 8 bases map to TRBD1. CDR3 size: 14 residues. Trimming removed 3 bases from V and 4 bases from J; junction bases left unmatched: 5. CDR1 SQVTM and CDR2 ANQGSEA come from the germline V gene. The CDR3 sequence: CSVDRTGSYNEQFF. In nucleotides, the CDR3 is TGCAGCGTTGATAGGACAGGGTCGTACAATGAGCAGTTCTTC.

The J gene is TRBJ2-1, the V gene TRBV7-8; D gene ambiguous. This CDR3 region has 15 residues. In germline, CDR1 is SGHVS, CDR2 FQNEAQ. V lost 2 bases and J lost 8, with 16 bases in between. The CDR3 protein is CASSLRRLQAHEQFF. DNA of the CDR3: TGTGCCAGCAGCTTACGCCGGCTTCAGGCCCATGAGCAGTTCTTC.

The CDR3 here is CASSFTGLDGYTF. The CDR3, as DNA: TGCGCCAGCAGCTTTACAGGGCTAGATGGCTACACCTTC. J is TRBJ1-2 and V is TRBV5-1, with D possibly TRBD1 on 6 matching bases. The ends were cut back, 2 bases at V and 6 bases at J, with 11 bases in the middle. The CDR3 extends over 13 amino acids. CDR1 SGHRS and CDR2 YFSETQ come from the germline V gene. Drawing the rest from reference TRBV5-1 and TRBJ1-2, the complete variable domain is KAGVTQTPRYLIKTRGQQVTLSCSPISGHRSVSWYQQTPGQGLQFLFEYFSETQRNKGNFPGRFSGRQFSNSRSEMNVSTLELGDSALYLCASSFTGLDGYTFGSGTRLTVV.

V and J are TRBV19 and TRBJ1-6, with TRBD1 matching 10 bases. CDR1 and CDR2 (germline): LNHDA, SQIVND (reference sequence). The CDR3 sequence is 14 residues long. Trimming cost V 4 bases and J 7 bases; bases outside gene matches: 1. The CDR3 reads CASSRTGGNSPLHF. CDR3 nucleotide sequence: TGTGCCAGTAGTAGGACAGGGGGGAATTCACCCCTCCACTTT. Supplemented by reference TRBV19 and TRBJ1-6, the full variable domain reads DGGITQSPKYLFRKEGQNVTLSCEQNLNHDAMYWYRQDPGQGLRLIYYSQIVNDFQKGDIAEGYSVSREKKESFPLTVTSAQKNPTAFYLCASSRTGGNSPLHFGNGTRLTVT.

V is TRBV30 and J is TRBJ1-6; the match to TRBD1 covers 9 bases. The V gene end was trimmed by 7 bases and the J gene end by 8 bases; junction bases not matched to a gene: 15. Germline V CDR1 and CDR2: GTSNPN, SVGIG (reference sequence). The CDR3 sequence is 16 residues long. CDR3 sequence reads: CAFFEGTGLSHSPLHF. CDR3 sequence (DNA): TGTGCCTTCTTCGAGGGGACAGGGCTATCCCATTCACCCCTCCACTTT.

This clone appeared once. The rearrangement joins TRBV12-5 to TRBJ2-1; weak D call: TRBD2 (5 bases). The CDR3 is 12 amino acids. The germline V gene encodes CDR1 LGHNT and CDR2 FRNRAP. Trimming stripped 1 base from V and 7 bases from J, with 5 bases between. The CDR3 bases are TGTGCTAGTGGTTTGGGGACTAATGAGCAGTTCTTC. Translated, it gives CASGLGTNEQFF.

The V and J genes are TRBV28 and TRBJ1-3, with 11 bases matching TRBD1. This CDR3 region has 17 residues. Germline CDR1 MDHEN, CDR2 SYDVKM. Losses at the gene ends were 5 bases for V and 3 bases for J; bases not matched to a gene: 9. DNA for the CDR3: TGTGCCAGCAGTGATAGAGGACAGGGGGCGCGTGGAAACACCATATATTTT. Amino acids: CASSDRGQGARGNTIYF.

This CDR3 is CASSLSGAGTEAFF. CDR3 in DNA: TGTGCCAGCAGTTTATCTGGGGCCGGGACTGAAGCTTTCTTT. The chain couples TRBV28 to TRBJ1-1, with D maybe TRBD1 (5 bases). The CDR3 sequence is 14 residues long. In germline, CDR1 is MDHEN, CDR2 SYDVKM. V lost 1 base, J lost 5 bases, and 11 bases lay in between.

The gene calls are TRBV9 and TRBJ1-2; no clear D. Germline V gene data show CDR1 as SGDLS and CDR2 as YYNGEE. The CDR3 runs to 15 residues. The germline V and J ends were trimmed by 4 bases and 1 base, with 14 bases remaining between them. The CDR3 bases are TGTGCCAGCAGCATTACGGCGGAGAATAACTATGGCTACACCTTC. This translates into CASSITAENNYGYTF.

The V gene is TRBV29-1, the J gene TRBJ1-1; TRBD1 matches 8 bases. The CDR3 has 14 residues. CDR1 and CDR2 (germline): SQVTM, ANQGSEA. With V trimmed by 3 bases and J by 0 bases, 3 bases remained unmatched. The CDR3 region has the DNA TGCAGCGTTGAGTCGGACAGGGTGAACACTGAAGCTTTCTTT. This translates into CSVESDRVNTEAFF.

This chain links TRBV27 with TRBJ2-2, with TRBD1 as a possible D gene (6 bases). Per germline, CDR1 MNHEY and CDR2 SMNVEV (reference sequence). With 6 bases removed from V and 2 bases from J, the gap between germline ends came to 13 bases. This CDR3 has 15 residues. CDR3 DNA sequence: TGTGCCAGCAGCCTAGGGGGTGGAAACACCGGGGAGCTGTTTTTT. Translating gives CASSLGGGNTGELFF.

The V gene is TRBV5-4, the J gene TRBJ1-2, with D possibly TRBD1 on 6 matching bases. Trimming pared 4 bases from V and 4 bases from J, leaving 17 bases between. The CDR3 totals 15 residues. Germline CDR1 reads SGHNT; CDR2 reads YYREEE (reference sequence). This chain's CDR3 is CASSREAQGSYGYTF. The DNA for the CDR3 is TGTGCCAGCAGCCGGGAGGCCCAGGGGAGCTATGGCTACACCTTC.

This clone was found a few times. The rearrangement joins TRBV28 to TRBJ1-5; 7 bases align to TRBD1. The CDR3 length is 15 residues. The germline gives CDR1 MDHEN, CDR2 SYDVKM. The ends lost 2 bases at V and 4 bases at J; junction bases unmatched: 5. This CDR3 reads CASSLMGQQNQPQHF. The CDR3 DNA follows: TGTGCCAGCAGTTTAATGGGACAGCAGAATCAGCCCCAGCATTTT.

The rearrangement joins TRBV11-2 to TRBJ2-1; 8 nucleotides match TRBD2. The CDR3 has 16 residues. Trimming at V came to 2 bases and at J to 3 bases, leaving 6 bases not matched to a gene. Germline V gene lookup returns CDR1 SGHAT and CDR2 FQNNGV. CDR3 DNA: TGTGCCAGCAGCTTACGCCTGGCGGGGGGCTACAATGAGCAGTTCTTC. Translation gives CASSLRLAGGYNEQFF.

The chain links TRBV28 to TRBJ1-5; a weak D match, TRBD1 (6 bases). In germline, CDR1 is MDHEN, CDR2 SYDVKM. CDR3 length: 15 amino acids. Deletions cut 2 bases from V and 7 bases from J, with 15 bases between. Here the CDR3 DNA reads TGTGCCAGCAGTTTAGACTCAGGGGCGTCCCAGCCCCAGCATTTT. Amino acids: CASSLDSGASQPQHF.

The CDR3 DNA reads TGTGCCATAGAACAGGGGGCACTCTATGGGGCCAACGTCCTGACTTTC. It codes for CAIEQGALYGANVLTF. The J gene is TRBJ2-6, the V gene TRBV30; the match to TRBD1 covers 9 bases. This CDR3 contains 16 residues. The junction had 11 bases not matched to a gene; V was cut back by 8 bases and J by 3 bases. The germline gives CDR1 GTSNPN, CDR2 SVGIG (reference sequence).

The CDR3 nucleotides are TGCGCCAGCAGTCAACCCGGGACACCGAACACTGAAGCTTTCTTT. The encoded protein is CASSQPGTPNTEAFF. The V and J genes are TRBV23-1 and TRBJ1-1; a weak D match, TRBD1 (6 bases). Being an ORF, TRBV23-1 has a function that is uncertain. The V and J ends lost 2 bases and 1 base respectively, with 11 bases between them. The CDR3 is 15 residues long.

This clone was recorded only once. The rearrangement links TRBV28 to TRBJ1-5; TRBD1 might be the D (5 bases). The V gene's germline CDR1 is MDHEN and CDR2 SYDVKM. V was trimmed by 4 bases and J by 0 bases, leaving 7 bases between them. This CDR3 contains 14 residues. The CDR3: CASSWGDSNQPQHF. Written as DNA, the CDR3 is TGTGCCAGCAGTTGGGGCGATAGCAATCAGCCCCAGCATTTT.

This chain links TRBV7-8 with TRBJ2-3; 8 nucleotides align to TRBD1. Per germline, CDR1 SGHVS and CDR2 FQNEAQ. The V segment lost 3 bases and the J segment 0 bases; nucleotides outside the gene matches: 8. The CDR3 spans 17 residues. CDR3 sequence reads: CASSFSQGAISTDTQYF. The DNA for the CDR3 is TGTGCCAGCAGCTTTAGCCAGGGGGCCATTAGCACAGATACGCAGTATTTT.